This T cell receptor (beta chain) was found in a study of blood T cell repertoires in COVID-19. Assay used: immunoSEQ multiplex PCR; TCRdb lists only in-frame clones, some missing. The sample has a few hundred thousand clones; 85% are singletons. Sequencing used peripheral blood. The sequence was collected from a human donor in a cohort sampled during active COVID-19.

The CDR3 loop is CASSVDQVVDTQYF. The CDR3 DNA follows: TGTGCCAGCAGCGTTGATCAGGTGGTAGATACGCAGTATTTT. The gene calls are TRBV5-4 and TRBJ2-3; the D is unclear. Germline-derived CDR1 and CDR2 are SGHNT and YYREEE (reference sequence). Trimming removed 4 bases at V and 5 bases at J, with 14 bases between. CDR3 size: 14 residues.